This T cell receptor (beta chain) was recovered during a study of cytomegalovirus exposure and HLA in healthy donors. The wider study: There were 70 million to 95 million unique TCRs (from HLA-typed donors) in an early data release. The Caucasian-associated ancestry cluster contained approximately 81% of the roughly 400 genotyped donors. Study results and caveats: Productive status was seen about 90% or about 30% of the time for most TCR beta V segments in an earlier analysis. The likely explanation for a cluster of highly shared sequence variants was sequencing artifact.

The germline gives CDR1 SGHNT, CDR2 YENEEA. This CDR3 is built from 15 residues. The ends lost 5 bases at V and 4 bases at J; junction bases unmatched: 5. Comments on this clone: Its specificity is not known.

Primers for the PCR totalled 60 Vbeta and 13 Jbeta. TCRdb's table, derived via immunoSEQ multiplex PCR, lists solely in-frame clones and lacks some. This sample has roughly 120,000 clones, with around 70% found just once. This TCR derives from a middle-aged woman in good health and CMV-seronegative. The chain employs TRBV11-3 and TRBJ2-4, with 10 bases fitting TRBD1. Material: PBMCs. CDR3 amino acids: CASSPGGQGKNIQYF. CDR3 nucleotides: TGTGCCAGCAGCCCAGGGGGACAGGGGAAAAACATTCAGTACTTC.